These 28 T cell receptor beta chains originate from one sample sequenced in a study of blood T cell repertoires in COVID-19. Measured with immunoSEQ multiplex PCR; TCRdb has only the in-frame clones, and not every one. The sample lists around 380,000 clones, roughly four fifths seen once, with around 1% in the top ten. What was sequenced was peripheral blood. The receptors were gathered from a human donor with acute or convalescent COVID-19. The donor label of this sample is uncertain.

V is TRBV30 and J is TRBJ1-2, with D perhaps matching TRBD1 (6 bases). Trimming took 1 base from V and 8 from J, leaving 14 bases between them. The CDR3 runs to 13 residues. Germline V lookup: CDR1 GTSNPN, CDR2 SVGIG (reference sequence). CDR3 sequence: CAWSAGGAWGYTF. Here the CDR3 DNA reads TGTGCCTGGAGTGCTGGGGGCGCATGGGGCTACACCTTC.

The V and J genes are TRBV5-4 and TRBJ2-1, with 7 bases lining up with TRBD1. Germline-derived CDR1 and CDR2 are SGHNT and YYREEE (reference sequence). The V gene end was trimmed by 0 bases and the J gene end by 6 bases; junction bases not matched to a gene: 6. The CDR3 sequence is 15 residues long. This CDR3 is CASSLVQGQGNEQFF. The CDR3 DNA reads TGTGCCAGCAGCTTGGTACAGGGGCAGGGCAATGAGCAGTTCTTC.

This clone was detected a few times. Other DNA sequences in the same sample also yield this CDR3. The V gene is TRBV19, the J gene TRBJ2-5, with D tentatively TRBD1 (5 bases). Germline V gene data show CDR1 as LNHDA and CDR2 as SQIVND (reference sequence). V was clipped by 3 bases and J by 4 bases, with 9 bases between them. This CDR3 is 13 amino acids long. The CDR3 coding sequence is TGTGCCAGTAGTATCCAGGGTGGAGAGACCCAGTACTTC. It codes for CASSIQGGETQYF.

In DNA form, the CDR3 reads TGTGCCAGCAGCCAAGACGGCGGCAAGAACACTGAAGCTTTCTTT. Translated: CASSQDGGKNTEAFF. The V call is TRBV4-2, the J call TRBJ1-1; D is unclear. The CDR3 runs to 15 residues. CDR1 is LGHNA, CDR2 YNFKEQ, per germline. Trimming pared 0 bases from V and 1 base from J, leaving 9 bases between.

This sequence joins TRBV28 and TRBJ1-5; D call uncertain. The CDR3 is 14 residues long. The V and J ends lost 6 bases and 0 bases respectively, with 9 bases between them. The germline V gene has CDR1 MDHEN and CDR2 SYDVKM. The CDR3 DNA reads as TGTGCCAGCAGCCCTTGGAGTAGCAATCAGCCCCAGCATTTT. Translating gives CASSPWSSNQPQHF.

The chain employs TRBV5-5 and TRBJ2-3; D is undetermined. With 2 bases removed from V and 2 bases from J, the gap between germline ends came to 9 bases. Per germline, CDR1 SGHKS and CDR2 YYEKEE (reference sequence). This CDR3 is built from 14 residues. The CDR3 nucleotides read TGTGCCAGCAGCTTTGAGAAGATCACAGATACGCAGTATTTT. Translated, it gives CASSFEKITDTQYF.

The gene calls are TRBV7-9 and TRBJ1-1, with 7 bases fitting TRBD1. CDR1 is SEHNR, CDR2 FQNEAQ, per germline (reference sequence). V trimming: 6 bases; J trimming: 5 bases; junction bases outside the gene matches: 9. The CDR3 contains 14 residues. DNA for the CDR3: TGTGCCAGCAGGGATAGGACAGGTTCGACTGAAGCTTTCTTT. This encodes CASRDRTGSTEAFF.

The chain employs TRBV6-1 and TRBJ1-5, with TRBD1 matching over 7 bases. CDR3 length: 18 amino acids. J was trimmed by 2 bases and V by 1 base; bases with no gene match: 11. Germline V lookup: CDR1 MNHNS, CDR2 SASEGT. CDR3 loop: CASSEETGSMVGNQPQHF. The CDR3 DNA reads TGTGCCAGCAGTGAAGAGACAGGGTCTATGGTGGGCAATCAGCCCCAGCATTTT.

The V call is TRBV6-1, the J call TRBJ1-1; 8 nucleotides align to TRBD1. Germline CDR1 reads MNHNS; CDR2 reads SASEGT. Trimming took 2 bases from V and 6 from J; bases not matched to a gene: 5. The CDR3 consists of 14 residues. The CDR3 spells CASSEYGQGAEAFF. The CDR3 DNA reads TGTGCCAGCAGTGAATACGGACAGGGTGCTGAAGCTTTCTTT.

This rearrangement joins TRBV5-4 to TRBJ2-7; no clear D gene. Deletions cut 0 bases from V and 1 base from J, with 11 bases between. The CDR3 spans 15 residues. Germline CDR1 is SGHNT and CDR2 is YYREEE (reference sequence). For the CDR3, the DNA is TGTGCCAGCAGCTTGGACTTGTCTGATTCCTACGAGCAGTACTTC. This translates into CASSLDLSDSYEQYF.

This clone was counted between two and nine times. The chain has TRBV6-5 and TRBJ2-3, with D perhaps matching TRBD2 (5 bases). The CDR3 spans 12 residues. Germline V gene sequence: CDR1 MNHEY, CDR2 SVGAGI. Trimming shortened V by 6 bases and J by 8 bases, and 12 bases separated the two germline ends. The CDR3 reads CASSQLGSTQYF. The CDR3 DNA follows: TGTGCCAGCAGCCAACTAGGCAGTACGCAGTATTTT.

Worth noting for this clone: The DNA is left out, because the CDR3 cannot be placed on it with certainty; the CDR3 is given as TCRdb lists it. V and J are TRBV28 and TRBJ1-2; the table's D call, TRBD1, has no DNA check behind it. Inclusive of both ends, the CDR3 amounts to 11 amino acids. In germline, CDR1 is MDHEN, CDR2 SYDVKM. CDR3 amino acids: CASSFLAGYTF.

V is TRBV28 and J is TRBJ2-7; 10 positions match TRBD1. With 5 bases clipped from V and 3 bases from J, the junction kept 4 bases outside the gene matches. Germline CDR1 and CDR2: MDHEN and SYDVKM. This CDR3 spans 14 amino acids. The CDR3 coding sequence is TGTGCCAGCAGTCCTTGGGACAGGGGCTACGAGCAGTACTTC. It translates to CASSPWDRGYEQYF.

This rearrangement joins TRBV6-5 to TRBJ2-7; TRBD1 agrees at 7 bases. Germline lookup yields CDR1 MNHEY and CDR2 SVGAGI. V was clipped by 0 bases and J by 6 bases; unmatched bases: 8. There are 15 residues in the CDR3. CDR3 bases: TGTGCCAGCAGTTACTCGAGGACAGGATTCGGCGAGCAGTACTTC. Its protein product is CASSYSRTGFGEQYF.

The J gene is TRBJ1-6, the V gene TRBV6-5, with D possibly matching TRBD1 (6 bases). CDR3 length: 15 amino acids. Trimming took off 0 bases at V and 10 bases at J, with 13 bases between the two ends. In germline, CDR1 is MNHEY, CDR2 SVGAGI. The CDR3 sequence is CASSYSNRAGSPLHF. As DNA, the CDR3 is TGTGCCAGCAGTTACTCTAACAGGGCGGGCTCACCCCTCCACTTT.

The chain uses TRBV6-5 and TRBJ1-5; 7 bases are a match to TRBD1. The CDR3 extends over 13 amino acids. Germline assignment: CDR1 MNHEY and CDR2 SVGAGI. V shed 6 bases and J 7 bases; nucleotides not matched to a gene: 6. CDR3 coding DNA: TGTGCCAGCAGAGCTACAGGGGAGCAGCCCCAGCATTTT. Translation gives CASRATGEQPQHF.

The J gene is TRBJ1-2, the V gene TRBV5-6, with TRBD1 matching over 11 bases. Germline-derived CDR1 and CDR2 are SGHDT and YYEEEE. The CDR3 covers 16 residues. J lost 0 bases, V lost 2 bases, and 3 bases had no gene match. The CDR3 reads CASSFRDRGANYGYTF. The CDR3 DNA is TGTGCCAGCAGCTTTAGGGACAGGGGGGCTAACTATGGCTACACCTTC.

V usage is TRBV9 and J usage is TRBJ2-7, with 9 positions matching TRBD1. Germline loops: CDR1 SGDLS, CDR2 YYNGEE. The CDR3 consists of 15 residues. J gave up 2 bases and V 3 bases, and 6 bases lay outside the gene matches. The CDR3 is CASSASTGGPYEQYF. As DNA, the CDR3 is TGTGCCAGCAGCGCCTCGACAGGGGGGCCCTACGAGCAGTACTTC.

The chain has TRBV30 and TRBJ2-5, with D uncertain. This CDR3 comprises 13 residues. Germline V gene lookup returns CDR1 GTSNPN and CDR2 SVGIG (reference sequence). V lost 5 bases to trimming and J lost 0 bases, with 10 bases between them. CDR3 sequence (DNA): TGTGCCTGGGGAGAACTGTACCAAGAGACCCAGTACTTC. Translated: CAWGELYQETQYF.

V usage is TRBV7-9 and J usage is TRBJ1-2, with no clear D. Germline CDR1 and CDR2: SEHNR and FQNEAQ (reference sequence). Trimming cost V 0 bases and J 4 bases, with 12 bases left between them. This CDR3 contains 15 residues. CDR3: CASSLAQPVPYGYTF. The CDR3 DNA reads TGTGCCAGCAGCTTAGCGCAACCAGTCCCCTATGGCTACACCTTC.

J is TRBJ2-7 and V is TRBV7-9; D is possibly TRBD1 (6 bases). Per the germline V gene, CDR1 is SEHNR and CDR2 is FQNEAQ (reference sequence). The length of the CDR3 is 16 residues. Between the trimmed V and J ends, which lost 1 base and 1 base, there was a span of 14 bases. The CDR3 coding sequence is TGTGCCAGCAGCTTAGGATCGGCAGGGGCTTCCTACGAGCAGTACTTC. It codes for CASSLGSAGASYEQYF.

In its sample, this clone was seen once. The chain is built from TRBV2 and TRBJ2-3; D may be TRBD1 (5 bases). The CDR3 length is 13 residues. Germline CDR1 reads SNHLY; CDR2 reads FYNNEI. Trimming shortened V by 6 bases and J by 2 bases, and 9 bases separated the two germline ends. In DNA form, the CDR3 reads TGTGCCAGCAGAAGGGGAAACACAGATACGCAGTATTTT. Translation: CASRRGNTDTQYF.

There are a few counts of this clone. The chain joins TRBV30 to TRBJ1-1; D is perhaps TRBD1 (5 bases). V gave up 4 bases and J gave up 1 base, with 13 bases separating them. The germline CDR1 and CDR2 sequences are GTSNPN and SVGIG (reference sequence). The CDR3 totals 14 residues. The CDR3 nucleotides are TGTGCCTGGAAAAAGGGGCAGTCGAACACTGAAGCTTTCTTT. This sequence encodes CAWKKGQSNTEAFF.

The chain combines TRBV5-6 with TRBJ2-7; 7 bases are shared with TRBD1. Germline-derived CDR1 and CDR2 are SGHDT and YYEEEE. Germline trimming cut 4 bases from V and 7 bases from J; bases unmatched to any gene: 17. The length of the CDR3 is 16 residues. The CDR3 protein is CASSGPGGRHLWEQYF. CDR3 DNA: TGTGCCAGCAGCGGCCCAGGGGGTAGACACTTGTGGGAGCAGTACTTC.

The rearrangement uses TRBV4-1 and TRBJ1-2; the match to TRBD1 covers 10 bases. The CDR3 runs to 16 residues. J was trimmed by 8 bases and V by 3 bases; bases with no gene match: 12. The germline CDR1 and CDR2 sequences are MGHRA and YSYEKL. The CDR3 region has the DNA TGCGCCAGCAGCCATCAAGTCACCGGGACAGGGGCCGGCTACACCTTC. It is translated as CASSHQVTGTGAGYTF.

The V gene is TRBV5-1, the J gene TRBJ2-1; D is ambiguous. The CDR3 runs 12 residues. The ends were cut back, 2 bases at V and 6 bases at J, with 6 bases in the middle. Germline CDR1 and CDR2: SGHRS and YFSETQ. Here the CDR3 DNA reads TGCGCCAGCAGCTTATTTAGCAATGAGCAGTTCTTC. Translating it yields CASSLFSNEQFF. The whole variable domain, filled in from reference TRBV5-1 and TRBJ2-1, reads KAGVTQTPRYLIKTRGQQVTLSCSPISGHRSVSWYQQTPGQGLQFLFEYFSETQRNKGNFPGRFSGRQFSNSRSEMNVSTLELGDSALYLCASSLFSNEQFFGPGTRLTVL.

The chain uses TRBV3-1 (or the pseudogene TRBV3-2) and TRBJ1-5; 7 bases are shared with TRBD1. The germline V gene encodes CDR1 LGHDT and CDR2 YNNKEL (reference sequence). The CDR3 covers 14 residues. With V trimmed by 3 bases and J by 4 bases, 3 bases remained unmatched. CDR3 sequence: CASSQGQTNQPQHF. CDR3 bases: TGTGCCAGCAGCCAGGGACAGACTAATCAGCCCCAGCATTTT.

The chain combines TRBV6-5 with TRBJ2-1; 9 bases line up with TRBD2. CDR3 length equals 15 residues. The J segment lost 3 bases and the V segment lost 6 bases, leaving 6 bases of the junction unmatched. CDR1 MNHEY and CDR2 SVGAGI come from the germline V gene. CDR3 nucleotides: TGTGCCAGCAGGACGACTAGCGGAGTCTACAATGAGCAGTTCTTC. It specifies CASRTTSGVYNEQFF.